A selection of T cell receptor beta chains follows, all from one sample in a study of blood T cell repertoires in COVID-19. The protocol was immunoSEQ multiplex PCR, while the TCRdb copy is restricted to in-frame clones and leaves out a portion. In the table there are 65,000 to 70,000 clones, roughly 73% of which are singletons. Sequenced material: peripheral blood. Source of these receptors: a human donor in a cohort sampled during active COVID-19. The CDR3 runs from the conserved cysteine through the conserved F or W. D genes are given only for firm matches. Rows may omit the clone size; those that give it use once, few, many or a size class.

clone size: .; V gene: TRBV5-4; D gene: TRBD1; J gene: TRBJ2-7; CDR3 DNA: TGTGCCAGCAGCCGGGACAGGGACTACGAGCAGTACTTC; CDR3 protein: CASSRDRDYEQYF
clone size: .; V gene: TRBV6-5; D gene: .; J gene: TRBJ2-1; CDR3 DNA: TGTGCCAGCGGATTACGGGTGGATGAGCAGTTCTTC; CDR3 protein: CASGLRVDEQFF
clone size: .; V gene: TRBV5-1; D gene: TRBD1; J gene: TRBJ1-3; CDR3 DNA: TGCGCCAGCAGCCCCCCCTTAGGGGGCGCAAACACCATATATTTT; CDR3 protein: CASSPPLGGANTIYF
clone size: .; V gene: TRBV6-1; D gene: .; J gene: TRBJ1-2; CDR3 DNA: TGTGCCAGCAGTGAATATACGGGTAACTATGGCTACACCTTC; CDR3 protein: CASSEYTGNYGYTF
clone size: few; V gene: TRBV28; D gene: .; J gene: TRBJ1-4; CDR3 DNA: TGTGCCAGCAGTTTATTGGGGGGGCTGAATGAAAAACTGTTTTTT; CDR3 protein: CASSLLGGLNEKLFF
clone size: .; V gene: TRBV28; D gene: .; J gene: TRBJ1-2; CDR3 DNA: TGTGCCAGCAGTCAACAGGGAGCTAACTATGGCTACACCTTC; CDR3 protein: CASSQQGANYGYTF
clone size: .; V gene: TRBV5-1; D gene: TRBD2; J gene: TRBJ2-7; CDR3 DNA: TGCGCTAGCAGCTCCGGGACTAGCGTCTACGAGCAGTACTTC; CDR3 protein: CASSSGTSVYEQYF
clone size: .; V gene: TRBV14; D gene: .; J gene: TRBJ1-3; CDR3 DNA: TGTGCCAGCAGCCCTGAGCTAGGGGCGGGAAACACCATATATTTT; CDR3 protein: CASSPELGAGNTIYF
clone size: .; V gene: TRBV4-2; D gene: TRBD1; J gene: TRBJ1-2; CDR3 DNA: TGTGCCAGCAGCCAAGCGGGACAGGGGGCCTATGGCTACACCTTC; CDR3 protein: CASSQAGQGAYGYTF
clone size: .; V gene: TRBV5-1; D gene: TRBD2; J gene: TRBJ2-5; CDR3 DNA: TGCGCCAGCCGGCCGGGGGGGCAAGAGACCCAGTACTTC; CDR3 protein: CASRPGGQETQYF
clone size: .; V gene: TRBV19; D gene: .; J gene: TRBJ1-5; CDR3 DNA: TGTGCCAGTAGTATAGCGGCGGATCAGCCCCAGCATTTT; CDR3 protein: CASSIAADQPQHF
clone size: .; V gene: TRBV5-1; D gene: TRBD1; J gene: TRBJ2-2; CDR3 DNA: TGCGCCACCGGGACAGGGGGCTGGTCGAACACCGGGGAGCTGTTTTTT; CDR3 protein: CATGTGGWSNTGELFF
clone size: .; V gene: TRBV20-1; D gene: TRBD2; J gene: TRBJ2-5; CDR3 DNA: TGCAGTGCTAGTCCGGGACTAGAAAGCGAGACCCAGTACTTC; CDR3 protein: CSASPGLESETQYF
clone size: .; V gene: TRBV19; D gene: .; J gene: TRBJ2-7; CDR3 DNA: TGTGCCAGTAGTATCTCGACAGGACGCTACGAGCAGTACTTC; CDR3 protein: CASSISTGRYEQYF
clone size: once; V gene: TRBV6-5; D gene: TRBD1; J gene: TRBJ2-3; CDR3 DNA: TGTGCCAGCAGTTCCCCGGGACAGGGCACAGATACGCAGTATTTT; CDR3 protein: CASSSPGQGTDTQYF
clone size: .; V gene: TRBV19; D gene: .; J gene: TRBJ1-2; CDR3 DNA: TGTGCCAGTAGGGAGGATACAGCTGTCTATGGCTACACCTTC; CDR3 protein: CASREDTAVYGYTF
clone size: .; V gene: TRBV9; D gene: TRBD2; J gene: TRBJ2-7; CDR3 DNA: TGTGCCAGCGGGGCGGGGGGTAGTGGCAGCTCCTACGAGCAGTACTTC; CDR3 protein: CASGAGGSGSSYEQYF
clone size: .; V gene: TRBV24-1; D gene: TRBD2; J gene: TRBJ2-7; CDR3 DNA: TGTGCCACCAGTGACCCCGGGACTAGCGGATCCTACGAGCAGTACTTC; CDR3 protein: CATSDPGTSGSYEQYF
clone size: .; V gene: TRBV6-2/TRBV6-3; D gene: TRBD1; J gene: TRBJ1-1; CDR3 DNA: TGTGCCAGCAGTTCGGACAGGGGGCGCGGAAGCACTGAAGCTTTCTTT; CDR3 protein: CASSSDRGRGSTEAFF
clone size: .; V gene: TRBV19; D gene: .; J gene: TRBJ2-7; CDR3 DNA: TGTGCCAGTAGTATCCAGGGTTCCATCCACGAGCAGTACTTC; CDR3 protein: CASSIQGSIHEQYF
clone size: .; V gene: TRBV18; D gene: .; J gene: TRBJ1-1; CDR3 DNA: TGTGCCAGCTCACCTTCGCAGGACAGAAACACTGAAGCTTTCTTT; CDR3 protein: CASSPSQDRNTEAFF
clone size: .; V gene: TRBV27; D gene: .; J gene: TRBJ2-7; CDR3 DNA: TGTGCCAGCTCGAAGGTCCAGGTCCATTACGAGCAGTACTTC; CDR3 protein: CASSKVQVHYEQYF
clone size: .; V gene: TRBV28; D gene: .; J gene: TRBJ2-7; CDR3 DNA: TGTGCCAGCAGTTCTGGGCAGGGGATCTACGAGCAGTACTTC; CDR3 protein: CASSSGQGIYEQYF
clone size: .; V gene: TRBV6-5; D gene: .; J gene: TRBJ1-2; CDR3 DNA: TGTGCCAGCTTAGGGGATAACTATGGCTACACCTTC; CDR3 protein: CASLGDNYGYTF
clone size: .; V gene: TRBV30; D gene: TRBD1; J gene: TRBJ2-7; CDR3 DNA: TGTGCCTGGACCACCGGACCACAGGGGGCTGAGCAGTACTTC; CDR3 protein: CAWTTGPQGAEQYF
clone size: .; V gene: TRBV28; D gene: .; J gene: TRBJ1-4; CDR3 DNA: TGTGCCAGCAGTTCCATAGGGGTGTCTAATGAAAAACTGTTTTTT; CDR3 protein: CASSSIGVSNEKLFF
clone size: .; V gene: TRBV5-1; D gene: TRBD1; J gene: TRBJ2-2; CDR3 DNA: TGCGCCAGCAGCCCGGGACAGGATCGAAGCGGGGAGCTGTTTTTT; CDR3 protein: CASSPGQDRSGELFF
clone size: .; V gene: TRBV2; D gene: TRBD1; J gene: TRBJ2-3; CDR3 DNA: TGTGCCAGCAGTCAATCACAGGGGGCAGGGACAGATACGCAGTATTTT; CDR3 protein: CASSQSQGAGTDTQYF
clone size: .; V gene: TRBV20-1; D gene: .; J gene: TRBJ2-3; CDR3 DNA: TGCAGTGCGCCGACAGGCAGTACGCAGTATTTT; CDR3 protein: CSAPTGSTQYF
clone size: .; V gene: TRBV27; D gene: TRBD1; J gene: TRBJ1-5; CDR3 DNA: TGTGCCAGCAGTGCGAACCCGGGACAGGGATGGGGCAATCAGCCCCAGCATTTT; CDR3 protein: CASSANPGQGWGNQPQHF
clone size: .; V gene: TRBV7-2; D gene: TRBD1; J gene: TRBJ1-2; CDR3 DNA: TGTGCCAGCAGCCCCGGACAGGTTCTAAGAGGGGGCTACACCTTC; CDR3 protein: CASSPGQVLRGGYTF
clone size: .; V gene: TRBV5-1; D gene: .; J gene: TRBJ2-2; CDR3 DNA: TGCGCCAGCAGCTTGGATGGGCTAGGGGAGCTGTTTTTT; CDR3 protein: CASSLDGLGELFF
clone size: .; V gene: TRBV5-1; D gene: .; J gene: TRBJ1-6; CDR3 DNA: TGCGCCAGCAGCTTGGCCGTGGGCAGTAATAATTCACCCCTCCACTTT; CDR3 protein: CASSLAVGSNNSPLHF
clone size: .; V gene: TRBV3-1/TRBV3-2; D gene: .; J gene: TRBJ2-7; CDR3 DNA: TGTGCCAGCAGCCCTTATAGAGGTGGATCCTACGAGCAGTACTTC; CDR3 protein: CASSPYRGGSYEQYF
clone size: .; V gene: TRBV28; D gene: .; J gene: TRBJ2-7; CDR3 DNA: TGTGCCAGCAGCACTAGCAACGAGCAGTACTTC; CDR3 protein: CASSTSNEQYF
clone size: once; V gene: TRBV28; D gene: TRBD2; J gene: TRBJ2-7; CDR3 DNA: TGTGCCAGCATTCTCACGGCGGGAGGCGAGCAGTACTTC; CDR3 protein: CASILTAGGEQYF
clone size: .; V gene: TRBV2; D gene: .; J gene: TRBJ2-3; CDR3 DNA: TGTGCCAGCAGTGTCATAGATACGCAGTATTTT; CDR3 protein: CASSVIDTQYF
clone size: .; V gene: TRBV7-8; D gene: TRBD1; J gene: TRBJ1-5; CDR3 DNA: TGTGCCAGCAGCTCTTATGACAGGGGAGGAAGCAATCAGCCCCAGCATTTT; CDR3 protein: CASSSYDRGGSNQPQHF
clone size: .; V gene: TRBV5-8; D gene: TRBD1; J gene: TRBJ2-7; CDR3 DNA: TGTGCCAGCAGCTTTTTCGGACAGGGGGCAAGGGAGCAGTACTTC; CDR3 protein: CASSFFGQGAREQYF
clone size: .; V gene: TRBV9; D gene: .; J gene: TRBJ2-5; CDR3 DNA: TGTGCCAGCAGCGTAGGGGCGGGGACCCAGTACTTC; CDR3 protein: CASSVGAGTQYF
clone size: .; V gene: TRBV3-1/TRBV3-2; D gene: .; J gene: TRBJ2-4; CDR3 DNA: TGTGCCAGCAGCCAAGGCCTAGCGAGTAAAAACATTCAGTACTTC; CDR3 protein: CASSQGLASKNIQYF
clone size: .; V gene: TRBV5-1; D gene: TRBD1; J gene: TRBJ2-2; CDR3 DNA: TGCGCCAGCAGCCTTCCCGGACAGGGCCTGAACACCGGGGAGCTGTTTTTT; CDR3 protein: CASSLPGQGLNTGELFF
clone size: .; V gene: TRBV28; D gene: TRBD1; J gene: TRBJ1-2; CDR3 DNA: TGTGCCAGCAGTTCTGTAGCCGGGACAGCAGGCTATGGCTACACCTTC; CDR3 protein: CASSSVAGTAGYGYTF
clone size: .; V gene: TRBV5-4; D gene: .; J gene: TRBJ2-3; CDR3 DNA: TGTGCCAGCAACGCCCTGAGGGCGGGTAGCACAGATACGCAGTATTTT; CDR3 protein: CASNALRAGSTDTQYF
clone size: once; V gene: TRBV7-8; D gene: .; J gene: TRBJ2-2; CDR3 DNA: TGTGCCAGCAGCTTAGGACAGGCGAACACCGGGGAGCTGTTTTTT; CDR3 protein: CASSLGQANTGELFF